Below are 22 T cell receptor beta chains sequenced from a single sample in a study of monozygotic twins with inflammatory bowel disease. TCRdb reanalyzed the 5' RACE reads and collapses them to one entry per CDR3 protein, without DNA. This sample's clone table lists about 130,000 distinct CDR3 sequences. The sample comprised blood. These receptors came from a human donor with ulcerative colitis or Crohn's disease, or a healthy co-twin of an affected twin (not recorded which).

CDR3 in amino acids: CASKRANYGYTF. This rearrangement joins TRBV19 to TRBJ1-2. The CDR3 is 12 residues long. CDR1 is LNHDA, CDR2 SQIVND, per germline (reference sequence). Full variable domain (missing parts from reference TRBV19 and TRBJ1-2): DGGITQSPKYLFRKEGQNVTLSCEQNLNHDAMYWYRQDPGQGLRLIYYSQIVNDFQKGDIAEGYSVSREKKESFPLTVTSAQKNPTAFYLCASKRANYGYTFGSGTRLTVV.

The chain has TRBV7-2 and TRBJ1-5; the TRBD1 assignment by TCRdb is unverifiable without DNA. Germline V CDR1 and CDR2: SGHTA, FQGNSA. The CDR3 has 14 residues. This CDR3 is CASSRTGVAQPQHF.

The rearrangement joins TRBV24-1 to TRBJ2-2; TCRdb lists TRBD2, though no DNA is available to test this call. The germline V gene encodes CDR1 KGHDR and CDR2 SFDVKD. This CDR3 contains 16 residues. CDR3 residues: CATSDLRGANTGELFF.

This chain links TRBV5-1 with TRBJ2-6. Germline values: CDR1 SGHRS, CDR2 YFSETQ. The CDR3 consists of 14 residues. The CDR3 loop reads CASSLDTGANVLTF.

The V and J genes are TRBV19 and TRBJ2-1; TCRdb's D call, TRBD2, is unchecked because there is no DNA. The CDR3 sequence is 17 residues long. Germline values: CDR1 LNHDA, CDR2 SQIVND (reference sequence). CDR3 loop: CASSTTSGNGAYNEQFF.

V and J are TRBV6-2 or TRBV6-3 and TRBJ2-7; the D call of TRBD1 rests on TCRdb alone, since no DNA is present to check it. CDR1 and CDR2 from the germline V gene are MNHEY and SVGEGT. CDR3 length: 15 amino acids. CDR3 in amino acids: CASSFPVGQVNEQYF.

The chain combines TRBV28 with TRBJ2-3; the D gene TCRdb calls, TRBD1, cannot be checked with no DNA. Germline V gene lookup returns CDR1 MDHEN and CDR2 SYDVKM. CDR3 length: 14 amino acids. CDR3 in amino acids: CASSFILGQGSQYF.

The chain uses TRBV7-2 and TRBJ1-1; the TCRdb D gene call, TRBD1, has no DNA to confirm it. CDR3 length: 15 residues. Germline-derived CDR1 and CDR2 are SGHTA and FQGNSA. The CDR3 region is CAGSRQTGTGTEAFF. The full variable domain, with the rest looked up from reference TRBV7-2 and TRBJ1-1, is GAGVSQSPSNKVTEKGKDVELRCDPISGHTALYWYRQSLGQGLEFLIYFQGNSAPDKSGLPSDRFSAERTGGSVSTLTIQRTQQEDSAVYLCAGSRQTGTGTEAFFGQGTRLTVV.

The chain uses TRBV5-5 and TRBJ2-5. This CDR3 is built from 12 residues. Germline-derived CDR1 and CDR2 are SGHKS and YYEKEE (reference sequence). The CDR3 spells CASATPPETQYF.

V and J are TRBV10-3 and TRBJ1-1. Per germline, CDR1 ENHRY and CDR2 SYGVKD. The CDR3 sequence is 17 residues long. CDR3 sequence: CAISGTPPTTTRTEAFF.

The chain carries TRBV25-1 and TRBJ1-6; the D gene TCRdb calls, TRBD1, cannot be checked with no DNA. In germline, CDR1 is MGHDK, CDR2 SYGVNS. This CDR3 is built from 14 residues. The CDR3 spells CASSLREYNSPLHF.

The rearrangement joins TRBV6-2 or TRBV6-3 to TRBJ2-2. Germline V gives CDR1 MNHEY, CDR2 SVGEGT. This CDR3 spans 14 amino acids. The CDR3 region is CASSYDGNTGELFF.

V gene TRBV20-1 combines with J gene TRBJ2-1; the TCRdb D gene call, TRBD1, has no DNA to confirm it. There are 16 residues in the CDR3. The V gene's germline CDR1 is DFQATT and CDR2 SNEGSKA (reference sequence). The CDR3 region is CSAPGTGVRDGNEQFF.

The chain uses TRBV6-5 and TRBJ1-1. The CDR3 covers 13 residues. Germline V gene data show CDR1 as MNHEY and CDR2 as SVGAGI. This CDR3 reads CASSQALNTEAFF.

This CDR3 is CATSDPQALVTGELFF. This chain uses TRBV24-1 with TRBJ2-2. In germline, CDR1 is KGHDR, CDR2 SFDVKD. The CDR3 runs to 16 residues.

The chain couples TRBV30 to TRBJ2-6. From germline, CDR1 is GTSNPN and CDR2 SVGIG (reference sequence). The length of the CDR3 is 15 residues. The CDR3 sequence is CAWKNQASGANVLTF. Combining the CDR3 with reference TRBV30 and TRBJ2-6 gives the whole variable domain SQTIHQWPATLVQPVGSPLSLECTVEGTSNPNLYWYRQAAGRGLQLLFYSVGIGQISSEVPQNLSASRPQDRQFILSSKKLLLSDSGFYLCAWKNQASGANVLTFGAGSRLTVL.

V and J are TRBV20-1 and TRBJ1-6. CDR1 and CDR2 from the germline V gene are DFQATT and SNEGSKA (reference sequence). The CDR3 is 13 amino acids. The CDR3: CSARESLAGPLHF.

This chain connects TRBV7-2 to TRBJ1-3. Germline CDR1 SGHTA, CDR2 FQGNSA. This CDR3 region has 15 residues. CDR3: CASSPAPSSGNTIYF.

The CDR3 here is CASRSGNSNQPQHF. This chain links TRBV28 with TRBJ1-5. Germline CDR1 reads MDHEN; CDR2 reads SYDVKM. The CDR3 contains 14 residues.

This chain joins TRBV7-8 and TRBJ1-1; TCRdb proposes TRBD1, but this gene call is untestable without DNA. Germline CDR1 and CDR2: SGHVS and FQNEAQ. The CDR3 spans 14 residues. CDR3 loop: CASNPRGVNTEAFF.

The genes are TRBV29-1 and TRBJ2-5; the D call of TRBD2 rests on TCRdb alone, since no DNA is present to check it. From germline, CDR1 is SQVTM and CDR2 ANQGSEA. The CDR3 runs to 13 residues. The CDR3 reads CSVTGTSSETQYF.

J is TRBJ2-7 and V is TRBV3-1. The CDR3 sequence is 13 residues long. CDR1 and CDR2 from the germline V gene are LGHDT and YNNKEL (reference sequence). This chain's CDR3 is CASSPRHNYEQYF.